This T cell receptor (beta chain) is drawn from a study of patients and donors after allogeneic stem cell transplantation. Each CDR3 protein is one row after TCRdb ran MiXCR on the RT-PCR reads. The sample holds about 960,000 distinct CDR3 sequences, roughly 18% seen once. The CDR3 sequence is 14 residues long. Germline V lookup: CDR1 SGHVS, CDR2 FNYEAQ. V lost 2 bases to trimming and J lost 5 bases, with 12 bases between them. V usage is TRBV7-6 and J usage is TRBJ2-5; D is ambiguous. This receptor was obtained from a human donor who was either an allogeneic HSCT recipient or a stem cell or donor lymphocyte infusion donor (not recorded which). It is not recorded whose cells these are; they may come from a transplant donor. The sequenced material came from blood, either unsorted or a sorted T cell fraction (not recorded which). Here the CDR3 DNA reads TGTGCCAGCAGCTTAATCAGGAACTGGGAGACCCAGTACTTC. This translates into CASSLIRNWETQYF.